Included here is one T cell receptor beta chain sequence, with context. The data derive from a study of OX40 agonist ivuxolimab in advanced cancers. Data came from immunoSEQ multiplex PCR; TCRdb stores just in-frame clones and leaves some out. This table has 60,000 or so clones, 82% appearing once. CDR1 SGHRS and CDR2 YFSETQ come from the germline V gene. Trimming took 4 bases from V and 8 from J; bases not matched to a gene: 8. There are 15 residues in the CDR3. The receptor's source is an adult with an advanced solid tumor such as melanoma, head and neck, liver or kidney cancer. The gene calls are TRBV5-1 and TRBJ2-1, with 11 bases fitting TRBD2. Specimen: CD4+ or CD8+ T cells sorted from blood, collected in a trial of the OX40 agonist ivuxolimab. This CDR3 is CASSLWTSGFDEQFF. For the CDR3, the DNA is TGCGCCAGCAGCCTTTGGACTAGCGGGTTCGATGAGCAGTTCTTC.